A single sample gave rise to the 18 T cell receptor beta chains below, sequenced in a study of blood T cell repertoires in COVID-19. TCRdb keeps only in-frame clones here, not all; method: immunoSEQ multiplex PCR. This table holds about 110,000 clones, roughly 80% found once. Sequences were obtained from peripheral blood. Receptors originate from a woman aged 55-75 years with acute or convalescent COVID-19.

The chain uses TRBV28 and TRBJ1-6; 11 positions agree with TRBD1. This CDR3 is built from 19 residues. Germline lookup yields CDR1 MDHEN and CDR2 SYDVKM. Trimming at V came to 5 bases and at J to 5 bases, leaving 14 bases not matched to a gene. The DNA for the CDR3 is TGTGCCAGCAGTATTTTAACCGGGACAGGGGGAAGCAATAATTCACCCCTCCACTTT. Translating it yields CASSILTGTGGSNNSPLHF.

The rearrangement links TRBV28 to TRBJ1-5; TRBD1 aligns across 7 bases. The V gene end was trimmed by 6 bases and the J gene end by 3 bases; junction bases not matched to a gene: 11. This CDR3 spans 16 amino acids. Germline V lookup: CDR1 MDHEN, CDR2 SYDVKM. For the CDR3, the DNA is TGTGCCAGCAGACCTCTCCTTGACAGGGACAATCAGCCCCAGCATTTT. Amino acids: CASRPLLDRDNQPQHF.

The chain recombines TRBV18 with TRBJ1-2; D is perhaps TRBD1 (6 bases). Germline CDR1 KGHSH, CDR2 LQKENI. V was pared by 3 bases and J by 4 bases, with 9 bases between. The CDR3 length is 13 residues. This chain's CDR3 is CASSPQGLYGYTF. The DNA of the CDR3 is TGTGCCAGCTCACCTCAGGGGCTCTATGGCTACACCTTC.

Only one count was recorded for this clone. J is TRBJ1-4 and V is TRBV29-1; D is unresolved. Trimming removed 4 bases at V and 1 base at J, with 4 bases between. Looked up from germline, CDR1 is SQVTM and CDR2 is ANQGSEA. The CDR3 is made up of 12 amino acids. The CDR3 sequence is CSVGVTNEKLFF. The CDR3 nucleotides read TGCAGCGTTGGAGTAACTAATGAAAAACTGTTTTTT.

V gene TRBV12-3 or TRBV12-4 combines with J gene TRBJ1-6; tentative D call: TRBD1 (6 bases). The CDR3 runs to 13 residues. V was clipped by 6 bases and J by 10 bases, with 13 bases between them. CDR3 region: CASRPTGASPLHF. CDR3 sequence (DNA): TGTGCCAGCAGGCCGACAGGTGCCTCACCCCTCCACTTT.

This chain links TRBV30 with TRBJ1-4; D remains ambiguous. CDR3 length: 14 residues. The V end was cut by 3 bases, the J end by 5 bases, with 13 bases between. Germline assignment: CDR1 GTSNPN and CDR2 SVGIG (reference sequence). CDR3 loop: CAWRRPGVNEKLFF. The CDR3 region has the DNA TGTGCCTGGAGACGGCCAGGCGTAAATGAAAAACTGTTTTTT.

The count of this clone is one. The chain carries TRBV5-4 and TRBJ1-1; TRBD1 agrees at 9 bases. V dropped 1 base and J dropped 6; count of bases not matched to a gene: 7. Germline V CDR1 and CDR2: SGHNT, YYREEE (reference sequence). CDR3 length equals 15 residues. The CDR3 DNA reads TGTGCCAGCAGCTTGCGGGGACAGGGTCTCTCTGAAGCTTTCTTT. The encoded protein is CASSLRGQGLSEAFF.

By frequency in the sample, this clone is medium-sized. CDR3 residues: CASSSGTEYSGNTIYF. CDR3 nucleotides: TGTGCCAGCAGTTCTGGGACAGAGTACTCTGGAAACACCATATATTTT. The chain couples TRBV28 to TRBJ1-3; 7 nucleotides match TRBD1. CDR1 is MDHEN and CDR2 is SYDVKM in the germline V gene. The CDR3 loop spans 16 amino acids. V was clipped by 4 bases and J by 0 bases; unmatched bases: 6.

There are a few counts of this clone. This CDR3 is CASSSYGQFNEKLFF. CDR3 nucleotides: TGTGCCAGCAGTTCCTACGGACAGTTCAATGAAAAACTGTTTTTT. The rearrangement uses TRBV6-6 and TRBJ1-4, with a tentative D call TRBD1 (6 bases). Germline assignment: CDR1 MNHNY and CDR2 SVGAGI (reference sequence). The V end lost 4 bases, the J end lost 5 bases, and 14 bases lay between the germline ends. The CDR3 sequence is 15 residues long.

The chain links TRBV11-2 to TRBJ1-1, with 10 bases identical to TRBD1. This CDR3 comprises 14 residues. The trim removed 7 bases at V and 4 bases at J, leaving 6 bases unmatched. The germline gives CDR1 SGHAT, CDR2 FQNNGV. In nucleotides, the CDR3 is TGTGCCAGCAACAATAGGGACAGGGGCACTGAAGCTTTCTTT. Protein sequence: CASNNRDRGTEAFF.

The V call is TRBV11-2, the J call TRBJ2-7, with TRBD1 matching 8 bases. CDR1 is SGHAT and CDR2 is FQNNGV in the germline V gene. J was trimmed by 7 bases and V by 4 bases; bases with no gene match: 6. CDR3 length: 13 residues. CDR3 sequence reads: CASSYRTGQEQYF. The CDR3 coding sequence is TGTGCCAGCAGCTATCGGACAGGGCAGGAGCAGTACTTC.

The chain uses TRBV6-5 and TRBJ1-5; D ambiguous. Germline V CDR1 and CDR2: MNHEY, SVGAGI. This CDR3 has 14 residues. V was pared by 7 bases and J by 5 bases, with 15 bases between. The CDR3 DNA sequence: TGTGCCAGCACCGTCGTCCTGGTAGATCAGCCCCAGCATTTT. Protein sequence: CASTVVLVDQPQHF.

The rearrangement links TRBV12-3 or TRBV12-4 to TRBJ1-5; no clear D gene. The CDR3 length is 12 residues. Trimming took 7 bases from V and 7 from J, leaving 11 bases between them. The CDR3 loop reads CASTKWEQPQHF. The CDR3 DNA reads as TGTGCCAGCACCAAATGGGAGCAGCCCCAGCATTTT.

The V gene is TRBV7-3, the J gene TRBJ2-3, with 9 nucleotides matching TRBD2. This CDR3 has 15 amino acids. Germline lookup yields CDR1 SGHTA and CDR2 FQGTGA. Germline trimming cut 2 bases from V and 5 bases from J; bases unmatched to any gene: 5. In nucleotides, the CDR3 is TGTGCCAGCAGCTTAGGCGGGGGGGCAGGAGATACGCAGTATTTT. Translation: CASSLGGGAGDTQYF.

The V gene is TRBV7-2, the J gene TRBJ2-2; D is undetermined. This CDR3 has 14 residues. Trimming cost V 4 bases and J 1 base, with 7 bases left between them. Germline V gene sequence: CDR1 SGHTA, CDR2 FQGNSA. The CDR3 bases are TGTGCCAGCAGCTCACAAATGAACACCGGGGAGCTGTTTTTT. This sequence encodes CASSSQMNTGELFF.

V gene TRBV11-2 combines with J gene TRBJ2-7; D is uncertain. CDR1 is SGHAT and CDR2 is FQNNGV in the germline V gene. V was shortened by 4 bases and J by 3 bases, with 16 bases between the two germline ends. CDR3 length: 15 amino acids. DNA of the CDR3: TGTGCCAGCAGCTCGGATTTGCGACGGGTCTACGAGCAGTACTTC. It codes for CASSSDLRRVYEQYF.

The rearrangement uses TRBV6-5 and TRBJ1-5; 10 bases align to TRBD1. CDR1 is MNHEY, CDR2 SVGAGI, per germline. V lost 9 bases, J lost 4 bases, and 9 bases stayed unmatched. The CDR3 runs 15 residues. CDR3 in DNA: TGTGCCAGAGACGACGACAGGGGGCTTAATCAGCCCCAGCATTTT. Translation: CARDDDRGLNQPQHF.

The chain recombines TRBV2 with TRBJ1-1; D may be TRBD1 (6 bases). Per germline, CDR1 SNHLY and CDR2 FYNNEI. Trimming left V 7 bases short and J 1 base short, with 13 bases between. The length of the CDR3 is 14 residues. The CDR3 DNA reads TGTGCCAGCAAGGGGGGGGGCTGGAACACTGAAGCTTTCTTT. This translates into CASKGGGWNTEAFF.